These 30 T cell receptor beta chains were sequenced from one sample in a study of T-cell memory formation after mild COVID-19. TCRdb fed the 5' RACE reads into MiXCR, producing one record per CDR3 protein. The table lists 100,000 or so distinct CDR3 sequences, 11% of them singletons. The specimen sequenced was PBMCs or a T cell subset sorted from them (not recorded which). Source of these receptors: a man younger than 35 who had mild COVID-19 (a few samples of this study predate the infection). Cell type and time point are not known.

V and J are TRBV7-3 and TRBJ2-3, with D perhaps TRBD2 (7 bases). This CDR3 region has 16 residues. V lost 5 bases to trimming and J lost 2 bases, with 17 bases between them. The germline V gene encodes CDR1 SGHTA and CDR2 FQGTGA. Written as DNA, the CDR3 is TGTGCCAGCAGCCCTACTGGGGGGGGGCTCACAGATACGCAGTATTTT. Encoded protein: CASSPTGGGLTDTQYF.

This clonotype was counted between two and nine times. V gene TRBV7-9 combines with J gene TRBJ2-7, with D tentatively TRBD2 (6 bases). Looked up from germline, CDR1 is SEHNR and CDR2 is FQNEAQ (reference sequence). The CDR3 contains 16 residues. V lost 5 bases and J 3 bases, leaving 20 bases between the germline ends. The CDR3 reads CASSPPTGLQNYEQYF. DNA for the CDR3: TGTGCCAGCAGCCCCCCAACGGGACTGCAGAACTACGAGCAGTACTTC.

This clonotype was seen a handful of times. The rearrangement uses TRBV5-5 and TRBJ1-5; 8 nucleotides line up with TRBD1. Trimming took 2 bases from V and 12 from J; bases not matched to a gene: 16. The germline CDR1 and CDR2 sequences are SGHKS and YYEKEE (reference sequence). The CDR3 sequence is 16 residues long. Here the CDR3 reads CASSFALGQGMLLQHF. CDR3 DNA: TGTGCCAGCAGCTTTGCTCTTGGACAGGGCATGTTGCTCCAGCATTTT.

This clonotype came up a few times. This sequence joins TRBV6-2 or TRBV6-3 and TRBJ2-1; 7 positions agree with TRBD2. The germline gives CDR1 MNHEY, CDR2 SVGEGT. The CDR3 totals 15 residues. The trim removed 5 bases at V and 3 bases at J, leaving 7 bases unmatched. CDR3 sequence (DNA): TGTGCCAGCAGTCTAGGACTAGGGCTCTACAATGAGCAGTTCTTC. It yields the protein CASSLGLGLYNEQFF.

This clonotype was observed a few times. The chain recombines TRBV7-9 with TRBJ2-7; D may be TRBD1 (5 bases). Germline V CDR1 and CDR2: SEHNR, FQNEAQ (reference sequence). This CDR3 has 14 amino acids. The ends were cut back, 7 bases at V and 2 bases at J, with 15 bases in the middle. Here the CDR3 reads CASTPGNKAYEQYF. The CDR3, as DNA: TGTGCCAGCACCCCAGGGAACAAAGCCTACGAGCAGTACTTC. The complete variable domain, with remaining parts taken from reference TRBV7-9 and TRBJ2-7, reads DTGVSQNPRHKITKRGQNVTFRCDPISEHNRLYWYRQTLGQGPEFLTYFQNEAQLEKSRLLSDRFSAERPKGSFSTLEIQRTEQGDSAMYLCASTPGNKAYEQYFGPGTRLTVT.

This clonotype has just a few counts. V is TRBV5-1 and J is TRBJ1-5; a possible D gene is TRBD1 (6 bases). Per the germline V gene, CDR1 is SGHRS and CDR2 is YFSETQ. The germline V and J ends were trimmed by 6 bases and 1 base, with 20 bases remaining between them. The CDR3 covers 17 residues. CDR3 DNA: TGCGCCAGCAACCCCACTAGAGAGGGGGACAGCAATCAGCCCCAGCATTTT. Encoded protein: CASNPTREGDSNQPQHF.

This clonotype was found a few times. The V call is TRBV5-4, the J call TRBJ2-7; TRBD1 matches 7 bases. There are 13 residues in the CDR3. V shed 4 bases and J 7 bases; nucleotides not matched to a gene: 8. CDR1 is SGHNT and CDR2 is YYREEE in the germline V gene (reference sequence). CDR3 nucleotides: TGTGCCAGCAGCCTATGGGACAGTAGGGAGCAGTACTTC. Protein: CASSLWDSREQYF.

V gene TRBV24-1 combines with J gene TRBJ2-1; the D is unclear. The germline gives CDR1 KGHDR, CDR2 SFDVKD. CDR3 length: 13 amino acids. The V and J ends lost 4 bases and 4 bases respectively, with 7 bases between them. For the CDR3, the DNA is TGTGCCACCAGTGAGTCTTGGTACAATGAGCAGTTCTTC. Amino acids: CATSESWYNEQFF.

This clonotype came up many times. The chain links TRBV20-1 to TRBJ2-7, with no clear D. Germline values: CDR1 DFQATT, CDR2 SNEGSKA (reference sequence). The CDR3 sequence is 14 residues long. Trimming left V 1 base short and J 0 bases short, with 10 bases between. The CDR3 spells CSARGPTGSYEQYF. The CDR3 DNA follows: TGCAGTGCTAGAGGCCCGACCGGCTCCTACGAGCAGTACTTC.

The genes are TRBV29-1 and TRBJ1-2; possibly TRBD1 for D (6 bases). V lost 4 bases and J lost 0, with 9 bases in between. The CDR3 is 13 residues long. Looked up from germline, CDR1 is SQVTM and CDR2 is ANQGSEA. The CDR3 region is CSVADRTNYGYTF. The DNA of the CDR3 is TGCAGCGTTGCAGACAGGACTAACTATGGCTACACCTTC.

The J gene is TRBJ1-2, the V gene TRBV3-1; D not resolved. Trimming took 4 bases from V and 1 from J, leaving 19 bases between them. This CDR3 region has 17 residues. Germline V gene data show CDR1 as LGHDT and CDR2 as YNNKEL (reference sequence). The CDR3 is CASSPLEAEAFNYGYTF. CDR3 bases: TGTGCCAGCAGCCCCCTCGAGGCGGAGGCATTTAACTATGGCTACACCTTC.

At least ten counts were recorded for this clonotype. The chain is built from TRBV9 and TRBJ2-7, with a possible D match to TRBD1 (6 bases). CDR3 size: 14 residues. Trimming took off 4 bases at V and 0 bases at J, with 11 bases between the two ends. Per the germline V gene, CDR1 is SGDLS and CDR2 is YYNGEE. The CDR3 region is CASSPQGSSYEQYV. The CDR3 DNA follows: TGTGCCAGCAGCCCCCAGGGGAGCTCCTACGAGCAGTACGTC.

The chain couples TRBV6-5 to TRBJ1-2; D is unclear. V lost 2 bases and J lost 7, with 11 bases in between. In germline, CDR1 is MNHEY, CDR2 SVGAGI. The CDR3 has 13 residues. The CDR3 is CASSYTRLGGYTF. The CDR3 DNA is TGTGCCAGCAGTTACACCAGGTTGGGTGGCTACACCTTC.

This clonotype appeared a few times. The CDR3 coding sequence is TGCGCCAGCAGATCAGGTCCGGGGGTGAGGGCCGGGGAGCTGTTTTTT. Protein: CASRSGPGVRAGELFF. This chain links TRBV4-3 with TRBJ2-2; D is perhaps TRBD2 (6 bases). Deletions cut 6 bases from V and 6 bases from J, with 20 bases between. The length of the CDR3 is 16 residues. Looked up from germline, CDR1 is LGHNA and CDR2 is YSLEER.

This clonotype was counted only a few times. This chain links TRBV12-3 or TRBV12-4 with TRBJ2-7; the D is unclear. V lost 5 bases and J 3 bases, leaving 11 bases between the germline ends. The CDR3 is made up of 13 amino acids. The CDR3, as DNA: TGTGCCAGCAGTGCGTGGCGCGTCTACGAGCAGTACTTC. This gives the protein CASSAWRVYEQYF.

This clonotype was seen repeatedly, ten times or more. The genes are TRBV7-9 and TRBJ2-3; 9 bases agree with TRBD2. The trim removed 2 bases at V and 7 bases at J, leaving 16 bases unmatched. The CDR3 consists of 18 residues. The germline V gene encodes CDR1 SEHNR and CDR2 FQNEAQ (reference sequence). The DNA of the CDR3 is TGTGCCAGCAGCTTACCCCACGGTGCGGGGGGGCCTAAGAATACGCAGTATTTT. As protein: CASSLPHGAGGPKNTQYF.

The genes are TRBV4-1 and TRBJ1-2; the match to TRBD1 covers 8 bases. V shed 3 bases, J shed 4 bases, and the junction held 10 bases outside the gene matches. The CDR3 is 16 amino acids. Germline V lookup: CDR1 MGHRA, CDR2 YSYEKL. CDR3 nucleotides: TGCGCCAGCAGCCAGGCAGGGGACAGGCCGCGCTATGGCTACACCTTC. Encoded protein: CASSQAGDRPRYGYTF.

This clonotype was counted ten times or more. V and J are TRBV4-1 and TRBJ2-4; no definite D call. The CDR3 contains 15 residues. The germline V and J ends were trimmed by 1 base and 1 base, with 8 bases remaining between them. Germline CDR1 and CDR2: MGHRA and YSYEKL. The CDR3 loop reads CASSQVTDAKNIQYF. The CDR3 nucleotides read TGCGCCAGCAGCCAAGTGACGGATGCCAAAAACATTCAGTACTTC.

Only a few counts were recorded for this clonotype. The chain joins TRBV7-6 to TRBJ2-2; 8 bases are a match to TRBD2. Germline CDR1 SGHVS, CDR2 FNYEAQ. The ends lost 5 bases at V and 7 bases at J; junction bases unmatched: 9. The CDR3 consists of 15 residues. The CDR3 DNA follows: TGTGCCAGCAGCCCTCGGACTAGCAGGGGCGGGGAGCTGTTTTTT. It is translated as CASSPRTSRGGELFF.

The sample holds a few counts of this clonotype. The CDR3 region has the DNA TGTGCCAGCAGCCGCCGGGGACAGAATCACAAAGCTTTCTTT. Protein: CASSRRGQNHKAFF. The chain joins TRBV7-9 to TRBJ1-1; TRBD1 agrees at 7 bases. The CDR3 is 14 residues long. Germline CDR1 SEHNR, CDR2 FQNEAQ (reference sequence). Losses at the gene ends were 5 bases for V and 9 bases for J; bases not matched to a gene: 12.

This rearrangement joins TRBV10-3 to TRBJ1-1, with D perhaps matching TRBD1 (5 bases). Trimming removed 0 bases from V and 2 bases from J, with 10 bases in between. Germline V gives CDR1 ENHRY, CDR2 SYGVKD. CDR3 length: 15 residues. Written as DNA, the CDR3 is TGTGCCATCAGTGAGTCGTGGGGGGGAAACACTGAAGCTTTCTTT. It encodes CAISESWGGNTEAFF.

The rearrangement uses TRBV6-5 and TRBJ2-2; maybe TRBD1 (6 bases). The CDR3 runs to 16 residues. V shed 5 bases and J shed 0 bases, with 13 bases lying between them. The V gene's germline CDR1 is MNHEY and CDR2 SVGAGI. CDR3 in DNA: TGTGCCAGCAGTCCATTCCAGGGGACGAACACCGGGGAGCTGTTTTTT. It yields the protein CASSPFQGTNTGELFF.

The chain recombines TRBV3-1 with TRBJ2-2; no clear D gene. V lost 4 bases and J lost 5, with 17 bases in between. CDR1 is LGHDT and CDR2 is YNNKEL in the germline V gene (reference sequence). The CDR3 sequence is 16 residues long. CDR3 sequence: CASSPTPLDLTGELFF. CDR3 nucleotide sequence: TGTGCCAGCAGCCCTACCCCCCTGGACCTAACCGGGGAGCTGTTTTTT.

This clonotype was detected a few times. The chain is built from TRBV4-3 and TRBJ2-1; D is possibly TRBD2 (7 bases). V was clipped by 0 bases and J by 8 bases, with 17 bases between them. Germline CDR1 and CDR2: LGHNA and YSLEER. The CDR3 consists of 16 residues. The chain's CDR3 is CASSQDFQGGEDEQFF. CDR3 nucleotides: TGCGCCAGCAGCCAAGATTTCCAAGGGGGGGAGGATGAGCAGTTCTTC.

Ten or more counts support this clonotype. The chain has TRBV4-1 and TRBJ2-7; the D is unclear. CDR1 is MGHRA, CDR2 YSYEKL, per germline. The CDR3 is made up of 15 amino acids. Trimming removed 0 bases at V and 1 base at J, with 10 bases between. CDR3 DNA sequence: TGCGCCAGCAGCCAAGAAAGGGCAGGATCCTACGAGCAGTACGTC. This codes for CASSQERAGSYEQYV.

V usage is TRBV6-5 and J usage is TRBJ2-7, with D perhaps TRBD2 (6 bases). CDR3 size: 15 residues. V was pared by 6 bases and J by 2 bases, with 17 bases between. Germline CDR1 is MNHEY and CDR2 is SVGAGI. The CDR3 bases are TGTGCCAGCAGCCGGGATGCGGGGCCAACCTACGAGCAGTACGTC. Its translation: CASSRDAGPTYEQYV.

The chain employs TRBV24-1 and TRBJ2-7; tentative D call: TRBD1 (6 bases). V lost 8 bases to trimming and J lost 2 bases, with 12 bases between them. CDR1 and CDR2 from the germline V gene are KGHDR and SFDVKD. The CDR3 consists of 13 residues. The CDR3 coding sequence is TGTGCCACCAACCCGCCAGGGGCCTACGAGCAGTACTTC. Residues: CATNPPGAYEQYF.

A few counts support this clonotype. This chain connects TRBV6-5 to TRBJ1-2; 7 positions match TRBD1. Looked up from germline, CDR1 is MNHEY and CDR2 is SVGAGI. The junction had 7 bases not matched to a gene; V was cut back by 2 bases and J by 4 bases. This CDR3 spans 15 amino acids. The CDR3 spells CASSYSEGQLYGYTF. Written as DNA, the CDR3 is TGTGCCAGCAGTTACAGCGAGGGACAGCTCTATGGCTACACCTTC.

This clonotype has ten or more counts. V is TRBV7-2 and J is TRBJ2-3; 11 positions match TRBD2. This CDR3 is built from 17 residues. V lost 1 base and J lost 0; bases outside the gene matches: 3. Germline CDR1 SGHTA, CDR2 FQGNSA. The CDR3 bases are TGTGCCAGCAGCTTAGGGACTAGCGGGTCTAGCACAGATACGCAGTATTTT. This sequence encodes CASSLGTSGSSTDTQYF.

This clonotype was counted between two and nine times. This sequence joins TRBV7-9 and TRBJ2-3; no reliable D call. Germline CDR1 SEHNR, CDR2 FQNEAQ (reference sequence). V shed 1 base and J shed 7 bases, with 6 bases lying between them. This CDR3 comprises 12 residues. The CDR3 region has the DNA TGTGCCAGCAGCTTAGGCGTAAATACGCAGTATTTT. As protein: CASSLGVNTQYF.